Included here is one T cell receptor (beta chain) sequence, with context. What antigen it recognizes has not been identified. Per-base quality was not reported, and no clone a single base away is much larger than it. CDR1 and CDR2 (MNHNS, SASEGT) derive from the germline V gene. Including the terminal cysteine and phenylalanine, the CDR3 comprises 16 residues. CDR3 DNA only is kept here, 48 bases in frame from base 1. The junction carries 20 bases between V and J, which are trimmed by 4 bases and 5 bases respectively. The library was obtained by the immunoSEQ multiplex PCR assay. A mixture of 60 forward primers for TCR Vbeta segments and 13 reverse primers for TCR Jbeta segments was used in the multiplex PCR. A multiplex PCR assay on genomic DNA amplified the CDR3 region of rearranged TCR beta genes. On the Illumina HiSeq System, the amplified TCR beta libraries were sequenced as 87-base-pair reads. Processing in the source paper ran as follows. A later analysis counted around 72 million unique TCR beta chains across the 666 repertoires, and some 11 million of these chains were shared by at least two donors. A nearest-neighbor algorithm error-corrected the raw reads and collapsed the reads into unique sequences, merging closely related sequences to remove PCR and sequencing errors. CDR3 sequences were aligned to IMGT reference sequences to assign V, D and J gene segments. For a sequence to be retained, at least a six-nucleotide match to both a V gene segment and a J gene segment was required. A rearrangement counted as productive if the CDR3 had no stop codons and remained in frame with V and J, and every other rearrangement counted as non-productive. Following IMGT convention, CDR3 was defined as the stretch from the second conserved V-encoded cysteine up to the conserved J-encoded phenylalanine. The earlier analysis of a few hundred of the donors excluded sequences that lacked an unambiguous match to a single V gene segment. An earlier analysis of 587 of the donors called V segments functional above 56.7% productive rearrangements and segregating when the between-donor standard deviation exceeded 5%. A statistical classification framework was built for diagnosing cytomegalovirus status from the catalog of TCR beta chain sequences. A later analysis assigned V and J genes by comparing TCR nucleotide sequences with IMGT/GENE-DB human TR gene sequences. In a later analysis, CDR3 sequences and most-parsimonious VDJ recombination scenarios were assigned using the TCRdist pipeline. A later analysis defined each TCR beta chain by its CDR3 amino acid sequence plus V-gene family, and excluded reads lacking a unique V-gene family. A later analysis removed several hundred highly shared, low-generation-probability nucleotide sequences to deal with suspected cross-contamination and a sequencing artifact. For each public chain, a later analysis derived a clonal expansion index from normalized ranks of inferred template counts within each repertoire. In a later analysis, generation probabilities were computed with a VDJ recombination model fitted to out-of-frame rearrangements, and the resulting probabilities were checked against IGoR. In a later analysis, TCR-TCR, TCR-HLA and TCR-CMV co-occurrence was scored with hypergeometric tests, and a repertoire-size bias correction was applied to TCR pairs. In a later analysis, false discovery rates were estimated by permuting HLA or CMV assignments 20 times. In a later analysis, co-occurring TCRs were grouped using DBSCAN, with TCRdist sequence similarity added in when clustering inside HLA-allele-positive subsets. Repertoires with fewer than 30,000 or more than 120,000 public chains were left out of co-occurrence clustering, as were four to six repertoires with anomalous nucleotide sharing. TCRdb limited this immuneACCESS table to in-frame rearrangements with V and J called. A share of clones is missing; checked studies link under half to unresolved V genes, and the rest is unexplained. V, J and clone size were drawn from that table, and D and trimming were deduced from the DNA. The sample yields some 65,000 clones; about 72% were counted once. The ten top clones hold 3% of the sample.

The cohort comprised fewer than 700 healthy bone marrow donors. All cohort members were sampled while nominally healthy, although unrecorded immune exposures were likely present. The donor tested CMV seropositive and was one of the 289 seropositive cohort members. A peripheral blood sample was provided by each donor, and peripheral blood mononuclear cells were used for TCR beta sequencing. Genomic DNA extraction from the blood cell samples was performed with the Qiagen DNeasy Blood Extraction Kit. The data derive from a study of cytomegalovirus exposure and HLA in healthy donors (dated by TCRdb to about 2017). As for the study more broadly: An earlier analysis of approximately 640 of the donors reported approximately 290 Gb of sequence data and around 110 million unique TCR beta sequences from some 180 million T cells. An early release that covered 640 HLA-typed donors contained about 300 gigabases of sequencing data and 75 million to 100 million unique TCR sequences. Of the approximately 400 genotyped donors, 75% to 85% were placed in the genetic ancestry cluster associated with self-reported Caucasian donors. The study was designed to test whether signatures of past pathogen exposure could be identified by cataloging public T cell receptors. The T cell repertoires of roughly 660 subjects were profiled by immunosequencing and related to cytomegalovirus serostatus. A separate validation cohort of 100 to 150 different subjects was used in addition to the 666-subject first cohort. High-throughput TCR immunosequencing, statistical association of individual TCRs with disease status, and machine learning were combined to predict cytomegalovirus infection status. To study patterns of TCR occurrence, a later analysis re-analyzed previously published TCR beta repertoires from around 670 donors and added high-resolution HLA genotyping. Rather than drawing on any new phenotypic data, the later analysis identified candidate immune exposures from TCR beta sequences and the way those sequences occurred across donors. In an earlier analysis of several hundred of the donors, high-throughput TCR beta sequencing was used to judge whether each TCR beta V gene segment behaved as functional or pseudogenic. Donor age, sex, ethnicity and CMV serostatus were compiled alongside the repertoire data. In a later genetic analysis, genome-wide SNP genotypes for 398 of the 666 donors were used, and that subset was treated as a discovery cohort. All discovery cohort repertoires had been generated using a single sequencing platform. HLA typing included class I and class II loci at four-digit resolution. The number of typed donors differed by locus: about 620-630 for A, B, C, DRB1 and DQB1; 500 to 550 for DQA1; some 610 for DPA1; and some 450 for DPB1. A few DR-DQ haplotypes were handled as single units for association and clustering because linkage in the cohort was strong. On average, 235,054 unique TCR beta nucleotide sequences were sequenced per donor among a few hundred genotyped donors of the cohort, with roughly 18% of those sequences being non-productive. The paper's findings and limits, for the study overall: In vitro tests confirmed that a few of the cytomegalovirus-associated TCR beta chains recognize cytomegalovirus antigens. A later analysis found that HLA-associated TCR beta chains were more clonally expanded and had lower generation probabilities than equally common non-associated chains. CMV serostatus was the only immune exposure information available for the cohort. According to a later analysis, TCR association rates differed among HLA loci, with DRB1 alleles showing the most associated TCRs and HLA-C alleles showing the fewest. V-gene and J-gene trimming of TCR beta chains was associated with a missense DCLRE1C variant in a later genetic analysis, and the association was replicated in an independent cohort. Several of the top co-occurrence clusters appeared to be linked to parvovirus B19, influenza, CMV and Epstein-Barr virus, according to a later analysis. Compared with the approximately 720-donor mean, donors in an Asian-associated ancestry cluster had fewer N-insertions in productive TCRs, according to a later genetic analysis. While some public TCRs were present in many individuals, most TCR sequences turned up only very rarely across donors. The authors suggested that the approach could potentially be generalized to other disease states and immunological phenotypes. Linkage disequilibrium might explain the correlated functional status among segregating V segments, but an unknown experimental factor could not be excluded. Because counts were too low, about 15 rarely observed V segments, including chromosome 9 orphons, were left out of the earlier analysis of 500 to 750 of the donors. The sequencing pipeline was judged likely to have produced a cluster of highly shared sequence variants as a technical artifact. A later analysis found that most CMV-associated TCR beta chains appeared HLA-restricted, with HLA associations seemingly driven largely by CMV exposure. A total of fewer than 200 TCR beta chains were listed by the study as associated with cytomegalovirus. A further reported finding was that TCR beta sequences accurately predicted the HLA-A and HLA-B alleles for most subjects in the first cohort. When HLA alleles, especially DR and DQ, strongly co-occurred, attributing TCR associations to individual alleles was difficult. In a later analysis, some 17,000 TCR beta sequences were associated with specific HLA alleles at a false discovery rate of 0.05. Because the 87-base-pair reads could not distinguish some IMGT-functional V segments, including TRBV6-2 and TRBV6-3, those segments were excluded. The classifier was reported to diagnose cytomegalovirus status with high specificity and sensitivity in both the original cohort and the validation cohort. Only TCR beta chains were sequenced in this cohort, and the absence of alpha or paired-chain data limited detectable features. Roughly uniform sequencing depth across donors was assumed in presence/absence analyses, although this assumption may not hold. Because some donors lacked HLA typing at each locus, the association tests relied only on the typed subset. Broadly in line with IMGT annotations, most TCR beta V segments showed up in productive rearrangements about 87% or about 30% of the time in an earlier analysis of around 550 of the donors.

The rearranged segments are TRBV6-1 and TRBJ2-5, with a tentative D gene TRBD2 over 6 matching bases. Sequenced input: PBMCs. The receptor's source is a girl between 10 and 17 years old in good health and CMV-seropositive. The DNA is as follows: TGTGCCAGCAGTGCCATAATCTTCAGAAGCGGGGAGACCCAGTACTTC. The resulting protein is CASSAIIFRSGETQYF.